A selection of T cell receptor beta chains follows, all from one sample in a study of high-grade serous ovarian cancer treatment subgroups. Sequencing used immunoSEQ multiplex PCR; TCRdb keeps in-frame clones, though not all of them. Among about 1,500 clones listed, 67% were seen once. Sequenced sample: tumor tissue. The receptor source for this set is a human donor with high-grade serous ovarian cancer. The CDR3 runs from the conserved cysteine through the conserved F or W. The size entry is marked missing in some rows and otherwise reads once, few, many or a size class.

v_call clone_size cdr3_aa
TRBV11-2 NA CASSLTFDNEQFF
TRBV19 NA CASYDYGYTF
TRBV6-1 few CASRKVTGADYGYTF
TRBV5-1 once CASSFSGGITDTQYF
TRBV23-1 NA CASSHGTFSYGYTF
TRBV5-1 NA CASSVAGYEKQYF
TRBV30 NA CAWSPGAAKNIQYF
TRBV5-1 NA CASSDDRGSSTDTQYF
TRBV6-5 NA CASRGQEVNTEAFF
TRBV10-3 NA CAISTEQNEKLFF
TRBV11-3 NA CASSLGPPTAAYEQYF
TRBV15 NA CATSRDISGLAGATDTQYF
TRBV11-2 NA CASSLLPNPNTEAFF
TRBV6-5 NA CASRADRGHYQPQHF
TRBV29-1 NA CSVGGTGATRVNTEAFF
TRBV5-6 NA CASSPRGLPYSGANVLTF
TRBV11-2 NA CASSADSSGQPQHF
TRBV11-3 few CASSFIGAGELFF
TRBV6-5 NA CASSWQQGREKLFF
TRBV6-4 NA CASSVLPRGFYEQYF
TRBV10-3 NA CAIEDSSTGELFF
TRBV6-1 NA CASSERSTVNEKLFF
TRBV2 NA CASSEWSASQGSPLHF
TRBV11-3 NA CASSWGQGDYGYTF
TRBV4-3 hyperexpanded CASSQDGFLYQPQHF
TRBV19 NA CASGVGIEQYF
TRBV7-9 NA CASSAQAAGGSYNEQFF
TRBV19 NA CASSGQVGVETQYF
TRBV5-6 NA CASSYKETQYF
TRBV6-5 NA CASRGGLAKETQYF
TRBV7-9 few CASSLLAGEETQYF
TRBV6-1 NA CASSRQQGTGETQYF
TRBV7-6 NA CASSYGQNTEAFF
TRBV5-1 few CASSLATGVNTEAFF
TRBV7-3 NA CASSLTASGGNNEQFF
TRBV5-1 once CASSLVTGVGWEQYF
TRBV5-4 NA CASSFGVAGGETQYF
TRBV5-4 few CASSMARVEGTEAFF
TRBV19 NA CASSPGQGANQPQHF
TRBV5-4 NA CASSGRDTKNTGELFF
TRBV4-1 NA CASSQEWPGPYEQYF
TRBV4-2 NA CASSQDSVQETQYF
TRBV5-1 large CASNILGLAEETQYF
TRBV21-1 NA CASSKGPGTQSGNQPQHF
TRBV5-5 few CASSLGGFNTEAFF
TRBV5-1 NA CASSEGVMEGSGYTF
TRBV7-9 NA CASSNPAVGEETQYF
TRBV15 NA CATSRDTSGRDNTGELFF
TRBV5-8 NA CASSYTTGGLTYEQYF
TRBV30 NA CAWSHGTSVGADTQYF
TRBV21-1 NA CASSKGGNRFVPNEQFF
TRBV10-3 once CAACLSESGELFF
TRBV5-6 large CASSGETQYF
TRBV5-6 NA CASSSAHSQVETQYF
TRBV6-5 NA CASSWADRPQHF
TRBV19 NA CASDDRWANTGELFF
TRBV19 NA CASTGLAGTLWSGELFF